These 32 T cell receptor beta chains were sequenced from one sample in a study of T cell responses to AZD1222 COVID-19 vaccine. Here immunoSEQ multiplex PCR was the method, and the copy in TCRdb shows in-frame clones only, minus some. The sample shows fewer than 90,000 clones, over 75% of them seen only once. Sequenced here: peripheral blood, sampled on day 0 of AZD1222 vaccination. These receptors were collected from an adult in good health.

The CDR3 loop is CASSYTPTGELFF. The CDR3 coding sequence is TGTGCCAGCAGCTATACCCCGACCGGGGAGCTGTTTTTT. This rearrangement joins TRBV5-6 to TRBJ2-2; D unresolved. With 3 bases removed from V and 5 bases from J, the gap between germline ends came to 8 bases. Germline CDR1 SGHDT, CDR2 YYEEEE. The CDR3 is 13 residues long.

This clone was found a few times. The chain couples TRBV15 to TRBJ1-3; 7 bases are shared with TRBD1. The CDR3 extends over 12 amino acids. Germline V gives CDR1 LNHNV, CDR2 YYDKDF (reference sequence). V shed 2 bases and J 8 bases; nucleotides not matched to a gene: 0. CDR3: CATSRQGDTIYF. The CDR3, as DNA: TGTGCCACCAGCAGACAGGGGGACACCATATATTTT.

The genes are TRBV19 and TRBJ1-2; 9 bases line up with TRBD1. J lost 0 bases, V lost 6 bases, and 8 bases had no gene match. The germline CDR1 and CDR2 sequences are LNHDA and SQIVND (reference sequence). The CDR3 is 16 residues long. The CDR3, as DNA: TGTGCCAGTAGCCCGACAGGGGGTTTGCCTAACTATGGCTACACCTTC. Translation gives CASSPTGGLPNYGYTF.

The CDR3 is CASSLMFPPGIETQYF. The CDR3, as DNA: TGTGCCAGCAGTTTGATGTTCCCCCCAGGGATAGAGACCCAGTACTTC. This chain uses TRBV27 with TRBJ2-5; D is possibly TRBD1 (5 bases). Germline-derived CDR1 and CDR2 are MNHEY and SMNVEV (reference sequence). V dropped 3 bases and J dropped 4 bases, with 18 bases sitting between them. The length of the CDR3 is 16 residues.

The J gene is TRBJ2-1, the V gene TRBV29-1; 9 bases are a match to TRBD1. Germline trimming cut 6 bases from V and 0 bases from J; bases unmatched to any gene: 12. The CDR3 length is 17 residues. The germline gives CDR1 SQVTM, CDR2 ANQGSEA. DNA for the CDR3: TGCAGCGTAGCCGGGACAGGGCCGATGAGCTCCTACAATGAGCAGTTCTTC. It specifies CSVAGTGPMSSYNEQFF.

The chain employs TRBV7-9 and TRBJ1-1; a weak D match, TRBD1 (6 bases). Trimming pared 5 bases from V and 5 bases from J, leaving 15 bases between. This CDR3 contains 14 residues. The germline V gene encodes CDR1 SEHNR and CDR2 FQNEAQ (reference sequence). The CDR3 nucleotides are TGTGCCAGCAGCCGAAGCACAGGGAGAACTGAAGCTTTCTTT. It codes for CASSRSTGRTEAFF.

The chain joins TRBV2 to TRBJ2-5; no definite D call. V dropped 2 bases and J dropped 10 bases, with 11 bases sitting between them. The V gene's germline CDR1 is SNHLY and CDR2 FYNNEI. This CDR3 contains 12 residues. CDR3 protein: CASSEPPDDQYF. In nucleotides, the CDR3 is TGTGCCAGCAGTGAACCCCCGGATGACCAGTACTTC.

The CDR3 DNA reads as TGCGCCAGCAGTGAGTCAGGGAACACCGGGGAGCTGTTTTTT. Translating it yields CASSESGNTGELFF. The V gene is TRBV10-2, the J gene TRBJ2-2; D not certain. The V gene lost 0 bases and the J gene lost 1 base, with 3 bases spanning the gap. This CDR3 has 14 amino acids. Per germline, CDR1 WSHSY and CDR2 SAAADI.

The rearrangement uses TRBV18 and TRBJ2-7, with TRBD2 matching over 14 bases. Trimming at V came to 2 bases and at J to 7 bases, leaving 10 bases not matched to a gene. This CDR3 contains 17 residues. Germline V lookup: CDR1 KGHSH, CDR2 LQKENI. The CDR3 DNA reads TGTGCCAGCTCACCAGGACTAGCGGGAGGTCTCTCCCGGGAGCAGTACTTC. It specifies CASSPGLAGGLSREQYF.

This chain uses TRBV2 with TRBJ2-2; D is perhaps TRBD1 or TRBD2 (6 bases each). The CDR3 sequence is 15 residues long. The V end lost 10 bases, the J end lost 6 bases, and 21 bases lay between the germline ends. CDR1 is SNHLY, CDR2 FYNNEI, per germline. In nucleotides, the CDR3 is TGTGCCACCGGAAACGGGGGCGGGAATGCCGGGGAGCTGTTTTTT. Protein: CATGNGGGNAGELFF.

This chain links TRBV3-1 (or the pseudogene TRBV3-2) with TRBJ1-5; D uncertain. The CDR3 is made up of 14 amino acids. The V and J ends lost 0 bases and 5 bases respectively, with 8 bases between them. Germline-derived CDR1 and CDR2 are LGHDT and YNNKEL (reference sequence). Here the CDR3 reads CASSQDWAYQPQHF. CDR3 sequence (DNA): TGTGCCAGCAGCCAAGATTGGGCCTATCAGCCCCAGCATTTT.

CDR3 nucleotide sequence: TGCAGTGCGCAACAGGGGGACGAGCAGTACGTC. Protein sequence: CSAQQGDEQYV. The chain uses TRBV20-1 and TRBJ2-7, with 8 bases that match TRBD1. The CDR3 extends over 11 amino acids. CDR1 DFQATT and CDR2 SNEGSKA come from the germline V gene (reference sequence). The V segment lost 6 bases and the J segment 5 bases; nucleotides outside the gene matches: 3.

This chain's CDR3 is CASSREGETQYF. CDR3 sequence (DNA): TGTGCCAGCAGCAGGGAGGGAGAGACCCAGTACTTC. The J gene is TRBJ2-5, the V gene TRBV6-5; 7 bases fit TRBD2. Trimming took 6 bases from V and 4 from J; bases not matched to a gene: 2. This CDR3 comprises 12 residues. Germline V lookup: CDR1 MNHEY, CDR2 SVGAGI.

This clone was observed a few times. This rearrangement joins TRBV5-4 to TRBJ2-3; no definite D call. V lost 5 bases and J 0 bases, leaving 10 bases between the germline ends. Germline CDR1 SGHNT, CDR2 YYREEE (reference sequence). This CDR3 is built from 14 residues. CDR3 DNA sequence: TGTGCCAGCAGTCTAGAACCTAGCACAGATACGCAGTATTTT. It translates to CASSLEPSTDTQYF. The full variable domain, with the rest looked up from reference TRBV5-4 and TRBJ2-3, is ETGVTQSPTHLIKTRGQQVTLRCSSQSGHNTVSWYQQALGQGPQFIFQYYREEENGRGNFPPRFSGLQFPNYSSELNVNALELDDSALYLCASSLEPSTDTQYFGPGTRLTVL.

The gene calls are TRBV5-1 and TRBJ2-7; 8 bases are shared with TRBD1. The germline CDR1 and CDR2 sequences are SGHRS and YFSETQ. The CDR3 is 17 amino acids. V was pared by 0 bases and J by 5 bases, with 13 bases of the junction left unmatched. In DNA form, the CDR3 reads TGCGCCAGCAGCTTGGTGTGGCCGACAGGGGTTACCGACGAGCAGTACTTC. Translation: CASSLVWPTGVTDEQYF. The full variable domain, completed using reference TRBV5-1 and TRBJ2-7, is KAGVTQTPRYLIKTRGQQVTLSCSPISGHRSVSWYQQTPGQGLQFLFEYFSETQRNKGNFPGRFSGRQFSNSRSEMNVSTLELGDSALYLCASSLVWPTGVTDEQYFGPGTRLTVT.

The V call is TRBV2, the J call TRBJ1-4, with D tentatively TRBD1 (5 bases). Trimming took off 11 bases at V and 0 bases at J, with 16 bases between the two ends. The CDR3 is made up of 15 amino acids. The germline CDR1 and CDR2 sequences are SNHLY and FYNNEI. This CDR3 reads CAARRGVATNEKLFF. CDR3 coding DNA: TGTGCCGCCCGGAGGGGAGTTGCAACTAATGAAAAACTGTTTTTT.

The chain combines TRBV6-5 with TRBJ1-5; 8 bases are a match to TRBD1. CDR3 length: 14 residues. Germline trimming cut 4 bases from V and 5 bases from J; bases unmatched to any gene: 4. Germline CDR1 reads MNHEY; CDR2 reads SVGAGI. The CDR3 sequence: CASSLQGGDQPQHF. In DNA form, the CDR3 reads TGTGCCAGCAGTTTACAGGGGGGGGATCAGCCCCAGCATTTT.

V is TRBV9 and J is TRBJ2-3; D is possibly TRBD2 (5 bases). The CDR3 covers 16 residues. V was trimmed by 4 bases and J by 0 bases, leaving 15 bases between them. Germline values: CDR1 SGDLS, CDR2 YYNGEE. The CDR3 DNA follows: TGTGCCAGCAGCCCCCGCGGGCTCCGCAGCACAGATACGCAGTATTTT. The encoded protein is CASSPRGLRSTDTQYF. The entire variable domain, with the rest obtained from reference TRBV9 and TRBJ2-3, is as follows: DSGVTQTPKHLITATGQRVTLRCSPRSGDLSVYWYQQSLDQGLQFLIQYYNGEERAKGNILERFSAQQFPDLHSELNLSSLELGDSALYFCASSPRGLRSTDTQYFGPGTRLTVL.

Here the CDR3 DNA reads TGTGCCAGCAGCCAAGATGCACGGATGAATCAGCCCCAGCATTTT. Translated: CASSQDARMNQPQHF. The V call is TRBV3-1 (or the pseudogene TRBV3-2), the J call TRBJ1-5; D ambiguous. The CDR3 runs 15 residues. Per the germline V gene, CDR1 is LGHDT and CDR2 is YNNKEL (reference sequence). Trimming left V 0 bases short and J 4 bases short, with 10 bases between.

This chain joins TRBV6-6 and TRBJ2-5; TRBD2 matches 7 bases. Trimming at V came to 6 bases and at J to 7 bases, leaving 5 bases not matched to a gene. Germline loops: CDR1 MNHNY, CDR2 SVGAGI (reference sequence). CDR3 length: 12 residues. The CDR3 loop is CASSRREGTQYF. CDR3 nucleotides: TGTGCCAGCAGCCGAAGGGAGGGGACCCAGTACTTC.

The rearrangement uses TRBV5-4 and TRBJ1-1; tentative D call: TRBD1 (5 bases). V lost 0 bases to trimming and J lost 4 bases, with 13 bases between them. From germline, CDR1 is SGHNT and CDR2 YYREEE (reference sequence). This CDR3 spans 15 amino acids. DNA for the CDR3: TGTGCCAGCAGCTTGGCCGGTGGGGCCGGCACTGAAGCTTTCTTT. This sequence encodes CASSLAGGAGTEAFF.

The J gene is TRBJ2-3, the V gene TRBV9, with D perhaps matching TRBD2 (6 bases). This CDR3 is 17 amino acids long. Germline V lookup: CDR1 SGDLS, CDR2 YYNGEE. Trimming removed 0 bases at V and 4 bases at J, with 18 bases between. The CDR3 spells CASSVVDGGGRADTQYF. The DNA of the CDR3 is TGTGCCAGCAGCGTAGTGGACGGCGGAGGGCGAGCAGATACGCAGTATTTT.

The V gene is TRBV4-1, the J gene TRBJ1-4; possibly TRBD1 for D (6 bases). CDR3 length: 15 amino acids. V lost 2 bases and J 4 bases, leaving 11 bases between the germline ends. Germline CDR1 reads MGHRA; CDR2 reads YSYEKL. CDR3 nucleotides: TGCGCCAGCAGCCAAATTACAGGGTTTAATGAAAAACTGTTTTTT. Its translation: CASSQITGFNEKLFF.

This clone was found a few times. The chain is built from TRBV6-5 and TRBJ2-3; 7 nucleotides match TRBD1. This CDR3 is 14 amino acids long. V shed 5 bases and J 4 bases; nucleotides not matched to a gene: 6. Germline CDR1 MNHEY, CDR2 SVGAGI. CDR3 bases: TGTGCCAGCAGTAAGACAGGGATAGCAGATACGCAGTATTTT. Translating it yields CASSKTGIADTQYF.

The chain carries TRBV28 and TRBJ1-2; maybe TRBD1 (6 bases). The V end lost 6 bases, the J end lost 5 bases, and 13 bases lay between the germline ends. The CDR3 runs 13 residues. CDR1 and CDR2 (germline): MDHEN, SYDVKM. CDR3 sequence (DNA): TGTGCCAGCAGCCCGGACAGAGATTATGGCTACACCTTC. Protein sequence: CASSPDRDYGYTF.

This clone was counted only a few times. This sample also contains other DNA sequences that code for the same CDR3. The chain uses TRBV7-9 and TRBJ1-5; D perhaps matches TRBD1 (6 bases). V lost 1 base to trimming and J lost 7 bases, with 8 bases between them. This CDR3 is 13 amino acids long. Germline V lookup: CDR1 SEHNR, CDR2 FQNEAQ (reference sequence). Written as DNA, the CDR3 is TGTGCCAGCAGCTTAGGGGGGCAACAGCCCCAGCATTTT. As protein: CASSLGGQQPQHF.

This chain joins TRBV28 and TRBJ1-2; D possibly corresponds to TRBD1 (6 bases). Germline V lookup: CDR1 MDHEN, CDR2 SYDVKM. The CDR3 totals 15 residues. The V end was cut by 4 bases, the J end by 5 bases, with 17 bases between. The CDR3 nucleotides read TGTGCCAGCAGTTCGGCTCAGGGCAGGGGTTATGGCTACACCTTC. Amino acid sequence: CASSSAQGRGYGYTF.

The genes are TRBV30 and TRBJ2-7; no clear D gene. Germline values: CDR1 GTSNPN, CDR2 SVGIG (reference sequence). The V end was cut by 4 bases, the J end by 4 bases, with 17 bases between. This CDR3 is built from 14 residues. CDR3 DNA: TGTGCCTGGATAAATCTCCGTTCTTCATACGAGCAGTACTTC. This sequence encodes CAWINLRSSYEQYF.

The J gene is TRBJ1-5, the V gene TRBV19; 8 nucleotides agree with TRBD1. V gave up 9 bases and J gave up 5 bases; unmatched junction bases: 6. CDR1 LNHDA and CDR2 SQIVND come from the germline V gene (reference sequence). This CDR3 has 13 amino acids. CDR3 amino acids: CASRTGRDQPQHF. CDR3 sequence (DNA): TGTGCCAGCCGGACAGGGCGGGATCAGCCCCAGCATTTT.

The sample holds one count of this clone. This chain connects TRBV9 to TRBJ2-5, with no clear D. V was trimmed by 6 bases and J by 1 base, leaving 16 bases between them. The CDR3 is 15 residues long. Germline V gene data show CDR1 as SGDLS and CDR2 as YYNGEE. CDR3 loop: CASTPSVGIQETQYF. The CDR3 nucleotides read TGTGCCAGCACCCCATCGGTGGGGATCCAAGAGACCCAGTACTTC.

V gene TRBV10-2 combines with J gene TRBJ2-7; D is unresolved. Germline V gene data show CDR1 as WSHSY and CDR2 as SAAADI. The CDR3 loop spans 13 amino acids. V lost 5 bases and J 4 bases, leaving 12 bases between the germline ends. CDR3 DNA: TGCGCCAGCAGTCCCCCTCCTATGTACGAGCAGTACGTC. Encoded protein: CASSPPPMYEQYV.

The V gene is TRBV9, the J gene TRBJ2-5; the match to TRBD1 covers 9 bases. The CDR3 length is 14 residues. From germline, CDR1 is SGDLS and CDR2 YYNGEE. Trimming at V came to 0 bases and at J to 6 bases, leaving 3 bases not matched to a gene. CDR3 nucleotides: TGTGCCAGCAGCGTAGGGGGACAGGGACAGACCCAGTACTTC. Translating gives CASSVGGQGQTQYF.